This T cell receptor (beta chain) was documented in a study of cytomegalovirus exposure and HLA in healthy donors. The primer mix had 60 Vbeta and 13 Jbeta primers. The protocol was immunoSEQ multiplex PCR, while the TCRdb copy is restricted to in-frame clones and leaves out a portion. The sample has some 200,000 clones, roughly 8.7% seen once. Germline assignment: CDR1 MGHRA and CDR2 YSYEKL. The CDR3 contains 17 residues. J lost 4 bases, V lost 4 bases, and 9 bases had no gene match. This receptor was identified in a woman in her 30s in good health and CMV-seropositive. The sequenced sample consisted of PBMCs. This chain connects TRBV4-1 to TRBJ2-3, with TRBD2 identical over 12 bases. The DNA of the CDR3 is TGCGCCAGCAGCCGGCCCCCGGGACTAGCGGGTCCAGATACGCAGTATTTT. This gives the protein CASSRPPGLAGPDTQYF.